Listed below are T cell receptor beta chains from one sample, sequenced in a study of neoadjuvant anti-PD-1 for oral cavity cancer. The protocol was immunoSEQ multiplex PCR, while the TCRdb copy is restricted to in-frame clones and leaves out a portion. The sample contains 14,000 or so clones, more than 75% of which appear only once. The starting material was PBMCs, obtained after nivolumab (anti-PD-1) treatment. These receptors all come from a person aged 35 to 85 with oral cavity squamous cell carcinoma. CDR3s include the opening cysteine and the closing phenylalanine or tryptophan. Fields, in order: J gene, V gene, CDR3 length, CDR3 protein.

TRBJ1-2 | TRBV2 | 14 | CASRKSPGRTGYTF
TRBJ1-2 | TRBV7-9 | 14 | CASSLGAGTQGYTF
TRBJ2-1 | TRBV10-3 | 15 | CAINSGQGSYNEQFF
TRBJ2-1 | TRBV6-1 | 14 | CASSLQGAYNEQFF
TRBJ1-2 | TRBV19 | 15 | CASEPGQGGNYGYTF
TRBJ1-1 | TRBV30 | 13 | CAWNRGFNTEAFF
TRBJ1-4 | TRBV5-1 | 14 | CASSSIPGGEKLFF
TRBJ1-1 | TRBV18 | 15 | CASSSNPVGGTEAFF
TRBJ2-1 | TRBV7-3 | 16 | CASSTGTLRNGNEQFF
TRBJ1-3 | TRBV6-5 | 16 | CASSYGPIFSGNTIYF
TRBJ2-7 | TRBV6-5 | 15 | CASSYRAVYPYEQYF
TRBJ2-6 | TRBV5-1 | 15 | CASSLRGSGANVLTF
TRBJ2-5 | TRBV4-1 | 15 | CASSQLGLSQETQYF
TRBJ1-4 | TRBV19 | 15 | CATSDTGTGDEKLFF
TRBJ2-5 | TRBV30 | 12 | CAWSARDIKGYF
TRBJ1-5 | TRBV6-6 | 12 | CASSYSGQPQHF
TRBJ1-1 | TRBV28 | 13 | CATRGVLNTEAFF
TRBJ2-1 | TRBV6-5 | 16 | CASSFVAALGYNEQFF
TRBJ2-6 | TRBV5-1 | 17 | CASSPGQGGSGANVLTF
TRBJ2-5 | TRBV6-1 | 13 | CASARQIQETQYF
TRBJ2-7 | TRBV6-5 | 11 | CASSWEYEQYF
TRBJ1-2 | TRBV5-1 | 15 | CASSPAGQINYGYTF
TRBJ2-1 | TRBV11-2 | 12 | CASSRSINEQFF
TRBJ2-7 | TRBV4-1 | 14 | CASSQDQGPYEQYF
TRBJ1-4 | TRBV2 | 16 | CASRTLRGFAFEKLFF
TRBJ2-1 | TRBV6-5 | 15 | CASSYSIRGTNEQFF
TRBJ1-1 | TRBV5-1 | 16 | CASSLGRATLNTEAFF
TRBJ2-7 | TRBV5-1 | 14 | CASSTQGRSYEQYF
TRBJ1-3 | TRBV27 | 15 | CASSITRGFGNTIYF
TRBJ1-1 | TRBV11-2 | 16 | CASSLLRGRLDTEAFF
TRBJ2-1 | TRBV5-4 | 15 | CASSSPPLGYNEQFF
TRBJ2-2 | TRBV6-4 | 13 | CASSDSATGELFF
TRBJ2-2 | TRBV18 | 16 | CASSPPWGRRTGELFF
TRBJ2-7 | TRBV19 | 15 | CASSIDLYNSYEQYF
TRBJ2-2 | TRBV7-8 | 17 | CASSPARREGLTGELFF
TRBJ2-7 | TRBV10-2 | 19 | CASSEFSRGLAGGPLEQYF
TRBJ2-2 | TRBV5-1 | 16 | CASSLAGPGFSGELFF
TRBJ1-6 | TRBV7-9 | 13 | CASSFDRDSPLHF
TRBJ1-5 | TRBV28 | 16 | CASSGGYTYSNQPQHF